Reported below is one T cell receptor beta chain. Its target is unknown. A junction end diverges from the germline sequence, so it may reflect a read error. This CDR3 has 14 amino acids. CDR1 is MNHNS, CDR2 SASEGT, per germline. The study drew the donors from its approximately 120-subject validation cohort, separate from the approximately 700-subject first cohort. Sequencing used immunoSEQ multiplex PCR; TCRdb keeps in-frame clones, though not all of them. The sample shows about 65,000 clones, about 91% of them seen only once. This sample is drawn from a study of cytomegalovirus exposure and HLA in healthy donors. Findings and caveats of the study: CMV antigen specificity of a few CMV-associated chains was confirmed in vitro. Subsequent analysis of the 120 or so validation repertoires found a tendency for first-cohort TCR clusters to co-occur. The authors listed approximately 150 TCR beta chains as cytomegalovirus-associated.

Source material: PBMCs. V gene TRBV6-1 combines with J gene TRBJ1-3, with D maybe TRBD1 (6 bases). The TCR originated in a young woman in good health and CMV-seronegative. In nucleotides, the CDR3 is TGTGCCAGCAGTGAAGCGGGTAGGGGGTCAGGCGGTGGTTTT. Encoded protein: CASSEAGRGSGGGF.